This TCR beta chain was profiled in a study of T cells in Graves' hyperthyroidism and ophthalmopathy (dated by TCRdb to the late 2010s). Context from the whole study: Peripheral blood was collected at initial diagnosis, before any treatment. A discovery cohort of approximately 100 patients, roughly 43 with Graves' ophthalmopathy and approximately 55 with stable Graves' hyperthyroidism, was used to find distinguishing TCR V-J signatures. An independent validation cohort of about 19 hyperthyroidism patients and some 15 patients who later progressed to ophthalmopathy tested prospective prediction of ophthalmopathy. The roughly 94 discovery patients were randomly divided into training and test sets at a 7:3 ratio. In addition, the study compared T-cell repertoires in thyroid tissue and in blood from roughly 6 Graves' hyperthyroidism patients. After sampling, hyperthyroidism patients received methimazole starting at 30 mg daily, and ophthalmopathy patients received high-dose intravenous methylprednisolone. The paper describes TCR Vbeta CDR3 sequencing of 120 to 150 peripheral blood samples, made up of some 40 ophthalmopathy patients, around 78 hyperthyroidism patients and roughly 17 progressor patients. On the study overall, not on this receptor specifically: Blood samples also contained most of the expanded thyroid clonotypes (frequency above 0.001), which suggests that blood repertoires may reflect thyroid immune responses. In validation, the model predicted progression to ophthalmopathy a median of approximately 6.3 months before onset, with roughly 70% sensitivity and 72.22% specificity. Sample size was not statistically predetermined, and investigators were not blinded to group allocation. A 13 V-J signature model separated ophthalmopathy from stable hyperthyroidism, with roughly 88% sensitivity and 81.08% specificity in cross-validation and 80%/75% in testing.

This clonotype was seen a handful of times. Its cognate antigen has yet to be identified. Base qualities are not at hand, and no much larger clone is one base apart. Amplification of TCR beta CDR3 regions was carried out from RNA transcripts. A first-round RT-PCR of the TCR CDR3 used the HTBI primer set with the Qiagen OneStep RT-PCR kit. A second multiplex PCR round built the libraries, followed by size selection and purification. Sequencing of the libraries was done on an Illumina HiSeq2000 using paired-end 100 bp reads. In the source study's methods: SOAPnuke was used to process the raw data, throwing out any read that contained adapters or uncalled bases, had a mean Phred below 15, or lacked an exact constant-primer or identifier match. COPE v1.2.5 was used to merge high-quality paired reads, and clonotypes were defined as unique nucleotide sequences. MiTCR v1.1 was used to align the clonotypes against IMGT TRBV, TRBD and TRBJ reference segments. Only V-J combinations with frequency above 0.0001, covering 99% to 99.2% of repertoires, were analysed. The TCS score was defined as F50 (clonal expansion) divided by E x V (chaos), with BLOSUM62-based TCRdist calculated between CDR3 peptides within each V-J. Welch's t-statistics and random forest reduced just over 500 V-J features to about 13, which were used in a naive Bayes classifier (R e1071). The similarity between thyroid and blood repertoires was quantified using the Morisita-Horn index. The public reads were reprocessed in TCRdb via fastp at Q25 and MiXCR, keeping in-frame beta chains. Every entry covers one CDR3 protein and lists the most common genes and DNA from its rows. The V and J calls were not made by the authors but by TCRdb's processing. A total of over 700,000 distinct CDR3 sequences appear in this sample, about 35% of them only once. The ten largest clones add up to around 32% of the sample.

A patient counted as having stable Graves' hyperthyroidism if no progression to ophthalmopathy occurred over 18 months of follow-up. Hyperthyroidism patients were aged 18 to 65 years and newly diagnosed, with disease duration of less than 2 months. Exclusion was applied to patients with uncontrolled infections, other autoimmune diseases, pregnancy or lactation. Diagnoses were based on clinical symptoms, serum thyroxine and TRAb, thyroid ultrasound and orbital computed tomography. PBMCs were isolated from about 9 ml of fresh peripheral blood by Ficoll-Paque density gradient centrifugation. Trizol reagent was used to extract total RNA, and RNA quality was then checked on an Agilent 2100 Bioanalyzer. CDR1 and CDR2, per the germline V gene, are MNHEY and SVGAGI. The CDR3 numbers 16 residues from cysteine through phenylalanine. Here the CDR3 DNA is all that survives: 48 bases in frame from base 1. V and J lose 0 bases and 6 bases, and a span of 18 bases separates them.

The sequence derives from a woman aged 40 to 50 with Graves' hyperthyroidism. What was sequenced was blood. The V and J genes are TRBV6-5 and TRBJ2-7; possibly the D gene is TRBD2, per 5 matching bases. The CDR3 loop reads CASSYSGYGVVGEQYF. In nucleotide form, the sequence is TGTGCCAGCAGTTACTCGGGTTACGGGGTGGTCGGCGAGCAGTACTTC.